This section outlines one T cell receptor (beta chain) sequence together with its context. Its antigen is currently not known. Qualities for individual bases were not recorded, and no much larger clone is one base off. Whole blood was collected in K2EDTA tubes by collaborating institutions according to the institutions' own protocols. Collaborator samples were shipped for TCRbeta analysis as frozen whole blood, isolated PBMCs, or DNA extracted from either sample type. The source of the sample is a study of blood T cell repertoires in COVID-19 (TCRdb year 2020). A note on the overall study: Samples from collaborators originated in the United States, Italy and Spain and spanned both the acute and convalescent phases of COVID-19. Samples came from the ongoing ImmuneRACE study (first 160 participants) plus 1,254 subjects from 6 global collaborators. The repertoires were made available in a free public database intended to serve as a resource for research on the immune response to SARS-CoV-2. Nearly every sample came with metadata listing a de-identified subject ID, COVID-19 status, age in years and sex. Where HLA class I and class II types were available, the types were taken from metadata supplied by the sample provider, not from assay-based typing. The prospective study material was composed of cDNA or gDNA derived from T cells, B-cell-depleted T cells, or PBMCs. The dataset comprised deeply sampled blood TCRbeta repertoires from subjects exposed to, actively infected with, or recovered from COVID-19.

The immunoSEQ Assay, a bias-controlled multiplex PCR, was used to amplify TCRbeta CDR3 regions from genomic DNA. Concerning the study's data processing: Within the assay, amplification of reference gene primers was used to estimate how many nucleated cells each sample contained. To quantify the absolute abundance of each unique TCRbeta CDR3 rearrangement, sequence reads were collapsed and filtered. For each sample, productive Simpson clonality was calculated as the square root of Simpson's diversity index over productive rearrangements. The source is immuneACCESS, and TCRdb retained only in-frame sequences with V and J called. Part of the clones is not carried over; for the studies checked, unresolved V genes explain less than half of this, and the remainder is unexplained. V and J calls and clone size come straight from that table; D and trimming were deduced from the DNA. For this sample the table gives roughly 110,000 clones, of which around nine tenths were detected only once. The ten largest make up roughly 1.2% of the sample.

CDR1 and CDR2 (SQVTM, ANQGSEA) derive from the germline V gene. Its CDR3 holds 15 amino acids, cysteine through phenylalanine. Kept here is only the CDR3 DNA, which spans 45 bases and is read in frame from base 1. The germline V end is reduced by 7 bases and the J end by 8 bases; junction bases left unmatched: 17. Findings and caveats that apply to the study as a whole: The quantity of clinical and demographic metadata differed by source and by participant and was supplied without curation.

The TCR originated in a woman younger than 45 with acute or convalescent COVID-19. The rearranged segments are TRBV29-1 and TRBJ1-3, and TRBD1 matches 7 of the central bases. The sequencing sample was made of peripheral blood. The sequenced DNA: TGCAGCGCCCTGGACGGGACAGCTATGACGGACACCATATATTTT. It specifies CSALDGTAMTDTIYF.